This T cell receptor beta chain was captured by sequencing in a study of T cells after posttransplantation cyclophosphamide (dated by TCRdb to the mid-2010s). The study in broad terms: The study tracked T cell repertoire reconstitution by TRB sequencing after myeloablative bone marrow transplantation using posttransplantation cyclophosphamide as GVHD prophylaxis. Samples from some 40 PTCy-treated patients, along with samples from about 17 of their related bone marrow donors, underwent antigen receptor sequencing. Blood from every one of the 34 PTCy patients who had 1-year posttransplant specimens underwent TRB sequencing. In 3 patients, up to roughly 3 additional blood samples taken between 2 and 5.2 years after transplant also underwent TRB sequencing, as did pretransplant blood from 4 patients. Because TRA and TRB clonality correlated tightly in under 10 samples, later TCR analyses were limited to TRB. Public TRB sequences were compared against a database of over 3,000 sequences linked to responses to pathogens, tumor antigens, self-antigens and alloantigens. The full study reports these points: The TRB repertoires of T cells infiltrating skin or GI tract showed only limited overlap with the TRB repertoires of T cells in blood. Donor-recipient similarity was low at 1-2 months but increased during the first year, and donor CD8+ memory clones often dominated later blood repertoires. Across roughly 48 patients, TRB clonality was highly associated with recipient CMV seropositivity and CMV reactivation, and diversity in PTCy patients was similar to diversity in CNI/methotrexate controls.

Genomic DNA was used for TRB sequencing, which was performed with the immunoSEQ assay at survey resolution or with the hsTCRB kit. Turning to the authors' computational methods: The immunoSEQ software was used for initial read processing, and the LymphoSeq R package was used for repertoire analyses. For each TRB dataset, clonality was calculated as 1 minus normalized Shannon entropy, and the Gini coefficient was computed as well. To infer phenotypes in unsorted samples, TRB sequences from sorted subsets of the recipient or donor were mapped onto unsorted samples from the same recipient. TCRdb carries this immuneACCESS record with in-frame sequences only. Its versions omit some clonotypes, under half of them owing to an unresolved V gene in the studies checked, with the rest unexplained. The DNA gave D and trimming, while V, J and clone size come from that table. This sample shows thousands of clones, and none of them turns up only once. The top ten constitute around 5.4% of the sample.

Ten or more counts support this clone. Which antigen it targets is not known. Compared with germline, one end of the junction differs, possibly owing to a read error. The sample's time point label is to be understood as: posttransplant day relative to BM transplant. Per the publication, the treatment or condition label means: high-dose cyclophosphamide on days +3 and +4 as single-agent GVHD prophylaxis. Busulfan and fludarabine conditioning, a related or unrelated marrow graft, and cyclophosphamide on days +3 and +4 were given to PTCy patients. The PTCy-treated patients were drawn from a prospective, multi-institutional clinical trial. Mononuclear cells from peripheral blood and bone marrow were separated by Ficoll-Hypaque density centrifugation and then cryopreserved. Sequencing used PBMCs, obtained after allogeneic stem cell transplant with posttransplant cyclophosphamide. The TCR sequence derives from a male patient aged 18 to 35 who received an allogeneic stem cell transplant from an unrelated donor, was CMV-positive, and had acute and chronic GVHD. Following transplantation, T cells from the graft donor may be among those present.

CDR3 protein: CASSLTQGNTIYF. The nucleotide sequence reads TGTGCCAGCAGCCTAACGCAGGGAAACACCATATATTTT. Recombination joined TRBV7-3 with TRBJ1-3, with no confident D gene call. CDR1 and CDR2 were assigned from the germline V gene as SGHTA and FQGTGA. Inclusive of the bounding cysteine and phenylalanine, the CDR3 is 13 residues long. Only the CDR3 region is kept as DNA, spanning 39 bases read in frame from base 1. Outside the CDR3, residues come from the reference TRBV7-3 and TRBJ1-3 proteins, so the full variable domain is: GAGVSQTPSNKVTEKGKYVELRCDPISGHTALYWYRQSLGQGPEFLIYFQGTGAADDSGLPNDRFFAVRPEGSVSTLKIQRTERGDSAVYLCASSLTQGNTIYFGEGSWLTVV.